This T cell receptor (beta chain) was observed in a study of memory CD4+ T cells and cytomegalovirus serostatus. Study-wide context: Of the healthy Belgian adults, 9 were CMV seropositive and 20 to 30 seronegative.

Per the study methods: Out-of-frame sequences were removed, leaving around 2.2 million distinct TCRbeta sequences. Profiling relied on immunoSEQ multiplex PCR, and the TCRdb table lists in-frame clones only, not all of them. V and J calls and clone size are as listed in that table; D and trimming were resolved from the DNA. The repertoire holds about 25,000 clones, with over 70% as singletons. This CDR3 has 15 amino acids. CDR1 is LNHDA and CDR2 is SQIVND in the germline V gene (reference sequence). V gave up 5 bases and J gave up 4 bases; unmatched junction bases: 8. Single viable CD3+CD4+CD8-CD45RO+ cells were sorted as the memory CD4+ T cells. Regarding the study as a whole: The CMV-associated TCR signature appears largely within the CD4+ memory repertoire.

With respect to this clone: Its specificity is not known.

The specimen sequenced was memory CD4+ T cells from blood. The receptor was derived from an adult in good health and CMV-seronegative. This chain uses TRBV19 with TRBJ1-1; 9 positions match TRBD1. The CDR3, as DNA: TGTGCCAGTAGTCCGAGGACAGGGGTGGGCACTGAAGCTTTCTTT. It specifies CASSPRTGVGTEAFF.